Below, 31 T cell receptor beta chains from the same sample are listed, as sequenced in a study of T cells in Graves' hyperthyroidism and ophthalmopathy. RNA transcripts yielded amplified TCR beta CDR3 regions. In the first-round RT-PCR of the TCR CDR3, the HTBI primer set was used. TCRdb reanalysed the multiplex PCR reads using MiXCR and keeps one entry per CDR3 protein. The profile shows about 280,000 distinct CDR3 sequences, about 25% of them singletons. Material: blood. The receptors originated from a man aged 35 to 55 with Graves' hyperthyroidism that later progressed to Graves' ophthalmopathy.

The gene calls are TRBV15 and TRBJ1-2; possibly TRBD1 for D (5 bases). V lost 3 bases and J lost 6, with 11 bases in between. This CDR3 is built from 13 residues. Per the germline V gene, CDR1 is LNHNV and CDR2 is YYDKDF (reference sequence). CDR3 coding DNA: TGTGCCACCAGCAGTGGGCAGGGCGATGGCTACACCTTC. Its translation: CATSSGQGDGYTF.

This rearrangement joins TRBV12-3 or TRBV12-4 to TRBJ1-2; D is unclear. Trimming took 2 bases from V and 8 from J, leaving 12 bases between them. This CDR3 spans 13 amino acids. The CDR3 spells CASSLRLKDGYTF. Written as DNA, the CDR3 is TGTGCCAGCAGTTTACGACTCAAGGACGGCTACACCTTC.

This clonotype appeared many times. The gene calls are TRBV11-3 and TRBJ1-2; D is perhaps TRBD1 (6 bases). Trimming took 2 bases from V and 7 from J, leaving 20 bases between them. Per germline, CDR1 SGHNT and CDR2 YENEEA. CDR3 length equals 16 residues. CDR3 sequence: CASSLPSTGFKSGYTF. Written as DNA, the CDR3 is TGTGCCAGCAGCTTACCTTCTACAGGGTTCAAAAGTGGCTACACCTTC. Full variable domain (outside the CDR3, taken from reference TRBV11-3 and TRBJ1-2): EAGVVQSPRYKIIEKKQPVAFWCNPISGHNTLYWYLQNLGQGPELLIRYENEEAVDDSQLPKDRFSAERLKGVDSTLKIQPAELGDSAVYLCASSLPSTGFKSGYTFGSGTRLTVV.

The CDR3 here is CASSPVRETNTEAFF. In DNA, the CDR3 is TGTGCCAGCAGTCCCGTCCGGGAAACGAACACTGAAGCTTTCTTT. The chain joins TRBV6-2 or TRBV6-3 to TRBJ1-1; the D is unclear. The length of the CDR3 is 15 residues. Germline V gene lookup returns CDR1 MNHEY and CDR2 SVGEGT. V was shortened by 5 bases and J by 1 base, with 14 bases between the two germline ends.

In this sample, this clonotype turned up many times. This chain connects TRBV28 to TRBJ1-1; 11 positions agree with TRBD1. Germline assignment: CDR1 MDHEN and CDR2 SYDVKM. With 7 bases clipped from V and 2 bases from J, the junction kept 6 bases outside the gene matches. The CDR3 is 15 amino acids. The CDR3: CASNGQGARNTEAFF. In DNA form, the CDR3 reads TGTGCCAGCAATGGACAGGGGGCCCGCAACACTGAAGCTTTCTTT.

This clonotype was found many times. The chain joins TRBV29-1 to TRBJ2-7; the match to TRBD2 covers 10 bases. Germline lookup yields CDR1 SQVTM and CDR2 ANQGSEA. The CDR3 sequence is 15 residues long. Trimming at V came to 4 bases and at J to 4 bases, leaving 10 bases not matched to a gene. The CDR3 sequence: CSVADPSGSSYEQYF. In nucleotides, the CDR3 is TGCAGCGTTGCAGACCCTAGCGGGAGTAGTTACGAGCAGTACTTC.

This clonotype showed up many times. The chain couples TRBV28 to TRBJ1-1; TRBD1 agrees at 8 bases. Germline V gene data show CDR1 as MDHEN and CDR2 as SYDVKM. After removal of 4 bases from V and 9 bases from J, the junction contained 4 bases not matched to a gene. The CDR3 has 12 residues. CDR3 nucleotides: TGTGCCAGCAGTTGGTGGGACAGGAAAGCTTTCTTT. This sequence encodes CASSWWDRKAFF.

This clonotype was detected many times. The CDR3 protein is CASSPGTANTGELFF. CDR3 DNA sequence: TGCGCCAGCAGTCCCGGGACAGCGAACACCGGGGAGCTGTTTTTT. The chain couples TRBV10-1 to TRBJ2-2; 7 nucleotides align to TRBD1. V lost 5 bases to trimming and J lost 0 bases; unmatched junction nucleotides: 3. CDR3 size: 15 residues. Germline values: CDR1 WNHNN, CDR2 SYGVQD (reference sequence).

This clonotype was seen repeatedly, ten times or more. The genes are TRBV12-3 or TRBV12-4 and TRBJ2-2; maybe TRBD2 (6 bases). CDR3 length equals 15 residues. V was cut by 3 bases and J by 2 bases, with 10 bases left in between. CDR3 in DNA: TGTGCCAGCAGTTTTCTTAGCGGCAACACCGGGGAGCTGTTTTTT. Its translation: CASSFLSGNTGELFF.

This clonotype was detected ten times or more. V gene TRBV29-1 combines with J gene TRBJ2-7, with 7 positions matching TRBD2. The CDR3 is 14 residues long. Germline CDR1 reads SQVTM; CDR2 reads ANQGSEA. Trimming took 6 bases from V and 2 from J; bases not matched to a gene: 10. CDR3 sequence (DNA): TGCAGCGTCCGTACGAGCGGGATTACCTACGAGCAGTACTTC. It translates to CSVRTSGITYEQYF.

This clonotype turned up a few times. The rearrangement joins TRBV27 to TRBJ2-5; a possible D gene is TRBD1 (5 bases). Trimming removed 5 bases at V and 7 bases at J, with 20 bases between. The germline CDR1 and CDR2 sequences are MNHEY and SMNVEV (reference sequence). CDR3 length equals 15 residues. The CDR3 DNA sequence: TGTGCCAGCAGTCCCCAGGGCGGCCTAGGGGCGACCCAGTACTTC. Protein product: CASSPQGGLGATQYF.

This clonotype was seen only once. This chain joins TRBV7-2 and TRBJ1-1; D unresolved. Germline CDR1 is SGHTA and CDR2 is FQGNSA. The CDR3 runs 14 residues. Trimming shortened V by 5 bases and J by 5 bases, and 15 bases separated the two germline ends. CDR3 region: CASSRRVLGTEAFF. CDR3 sequence (DNA): TGTGCCAGCAGCAGGCGGGTGCTTGGGACTGAAGCTTTCTTT. Full variable domain (missing parts from reference TRBV7-2 and TRBJ1-1): GAGVSQSPSNKVTEKGKDVELRCDPISGHTALYWYRQSLGQGLEFLIYFQGNSAPDKSGLPSDRFSAERTGGSVSTLTIQRTQQEDSAVYLCASSRRVLGTEAFFGQGTRLTVV.

The rearrangement links TRBV12-3 or TRBV12-4 to TRBJ2-7; 10 positions agree with TRBD2. Trimming took 3 bases from V and 0 from J; bases not matched to a gene: 20. The CDR3 runs 21 residues. CDR3 amino acids: CASSLRRGAGGWSYLSYEQYF. The CDR3 nucleotides read TGTGCCAGCAGTTTGAGGAGGGGAGCGGGAGGGTGGTCGTATCTCTCCTACGAGCAGTACTTC.

Many counts were recorded for this clonotype. V usage is TRBV10-3 and J usage is TRBJ1-5; D might be TRBD1 (5 bases). The CDR3 length is 15 residues. Germline V lookup: CDR1 ENHRY, CDR2 SYGVKD. Trimming pared 2 bases from V and 4 bases from J, leaving 12 bases between. CDR3 DNA: TGTGCCATCAGTGAGGGCTGGGACGGGAATCAGCCCCAGCATTTT. This sequence encodes CAISEGWDGNQPQHF.

This rearrangement joins TRBV12-3 or TRBV12-4 to TRBJ1-2; D possibly corresponds to TRBD1 (6 bases). This CDR3 is 15 amino acids long. Trimming left V 3 bases short and J 0 bases short, with 11 bases between. The CDR3 loop reads CASSLAGATNYGYTF. The CDR3 DNA reads TGTGCCAGCAGTTTGGCAGGGGCCACTAACTATGGCTACACCTTC.

The chain is built from TRBV10-3 and TRBJ2-2, with TRBD1 as a possible D gene (6 bases). V lost 3 bases, J lost 3 bases, and 8 bases lay in between. There are 14 residues in the CDR3. Germline CDR1 reads ENHRY; CDR2 reads SYGVKD. The CDR3 region has the DNA TGTGCCATCAGTGATAACAGGGACACCGGGGAGCTGTTTTTT. Amino acid sequence: CAISDNRDTGELFF.

The chain links TRBV7-2 to TRBJ2-2; TRBD1 is a possible D gene (5 bases). There are 15 residues in the CDR3. Looked up from germline, CDR1 is SGHTA and CDR2 is FQGNSA. V was clipped by 7 bases and J by 5 bases, with 17 bases between them. The CDR3 sequence is CASKQGAIRTGELFF. DNA for the CDR3: TGTGCCAGCAAGCAGGGCGCTATAAGGACCGGGGAGCTGTTTTTT. Full variable domain (rest looked up from reference TRBV7-2 and TRBJ2-2): GAGVSQSPSNKVTEKGKDVELRCDPISGHTALYWYRQSLGQGLEFLIYFQGNSAPDKSGLPSDRFSAERTGGSVSTLTIQRTQQEDSAVYLCASKQGAIRTGELFFGEGSRLTVL.

This clonotype was observed many times. The V gene is TRBV29-1, the J gene TRBJ1-1; perhaps TRBD1 as D (6 bases). Trimming took off 6 bases at V and 6 bases at J, with 17 bases between the two ends. Germline values: CDR1 SQVTM, CDR2 ANQGSEA. The CDR3 sequence is 13 residues long. As DNA, the CDR3 is TGCAGCGTGCGGGGACAAATGAGCGCTGAAGCTTTCTTT. It is translated as CSVRGQMSAEAFF.

The sample holds a few counts of this clonotype. This chain uses TRBV3-1 with TRBJ2-7; weak D call: TRBD2 (6 bases). The CDR3 extends over 14 amino acids. Trimming stripped 2 bases from V and 1 base from J, with 9 bases between. Germline loops: CDR1 LGHDT, CDR2 YNNKEL (reference sequence). The CDR3, as DNA: TGTGCCAGCAGCCAATCTAGCGCGTCCTACGAGCAGTACTTC. Protein product: CASSQSSASYEQYF.

In its sample, this clonotype was seen many times. The rearrangement joins TRBV27 to TRBJ1-1, with a weak D call TRBD1 (5 bases). The germline V gene has CDR1 MNHEY and CDR2 SMNVEV (reference sequence). V was shortened by 9 bases and J by 0 bases, with 14 bases between the two germline ends. The CDR3 length is 14 residues. The CDR3 coding sequence is TGTGCCAGTCGACAGCATCTATTGAACACTGAAGCTTTCTTT. This gives the protein CASRQHLLNTEAFF.

The rearrangement uses TRBV6-1 and TRBJ2-5, with a tentative D call TRBD1 (6 bases). CDR3 size: 13 residues. V was clipped by 6 bases and J by 7 bases, with 15 bases between them. CDR1 is MNHNS and CDR2 is SASEGT in the germline V gene. The CDR3 DNA follows: TGTGCCAGCAGGGACAGTAGGGAAACGACCCAGTACTTC. Encoded protein: CASRDSRETTQYF.

This clonotype was seen many times. The gene calls are TRBV6-2 or TRBV6-3 and TRBJ1-2, with TRBD1 as a possible D gene (6 bases). The V end lost 0 bases, the J end lost 5 bases, and 22 bases lay between the germline ends. Germline assignment: CDR1 MNHEY and CDR2 SVGEGT. CDR3 length: 18 residues. The CDR3 bases are TGTGCCAGCAGTTACTCCCTCGGGACACAACCTGGAGAATATGGCTACACCTTC. It specifies CASSYSLGTQPGEYGYTF.

This clonotype was picked up many times. The CDR3 loop is CAWSTGLYGYTF. Written as DNA, the CDR3 is TGTGCCTGGTCGACAGGGCTCTATGGCTACACCTTC. The chain links TRBV30 to TRBJ1-2, with 7 bases fitting TRBD1. Germline values: CDR1 GTSNPN, CDR2 SVGIG (reference sequence). The V gene end was trimmed by 5 bases and the J gene end by 4 bases; junction bases not matched to a gene: 4. This CDR3 comprises 12 residues.

The chain is built from TRBV6-1 and TRBJ1-5, with D uncertain. With 2 bases removed from V and 4 bases from J, the gap between germline ends came to 12 bases. The germline gives CDR1 MNHNS, CDR2 SASEGT. CDR3 length: 15 residues. The CDR3 nucleotides are TGTGCCAGCAGTGAAATTGGGAGGGTTAATCAGCCCCAGCATTTT. Amino acids: CASSEIGRVNQPQHF.

This clonotype was detected many times. The J gene is TRBJ2-7, the V gene TRBV5-1; D may be TRBD2 (7 bases). Germline loops: CDR1 SGHRS, CDR2 YFSETQ. Between the trimmed V and J ends, which lost 4 bases and 6 bases, there was a span of 20 bases. The CDR3 length is 15 residues. CDR3 sequence reads: CASSPIPPGEGEQYF. CDR3 nucleotides: TGCGCCAGCAGCCCAATACCCCCAGGGGAGGGCGAGCAGTACTTC.

This clonotype was observed many times. The V and J genes are TRBV6-5 and TRBJ2-7, with a possible D match to TRBD1 (6 bases). Trimming took 2 bases from V and 7 from J, leaving 18 bases between them. The CDR3 spans 15 residues. Germline CDR1 MNHEY, CDR2 SVGAGI. The CDR3 region has the DNA TGTGCCAGCAGTTACGGGCGACTGGGGGCGTATGAGCAGTACTTC. Protein product: CASSYGRLGAYEQYF.

This clonotype was counted at least ten times. This sequence joins TRBV20-1 and TRBJ2-4; D remains ambiguous. The length of the CDR3 is 15 residues. V dropped 3 bases and J dropped 0 bases, with 12 bases sitting between them. Germline V gives CDR1 DFQATT, CDR2 SNEGSKA (reference sequence). CDR3 DNA sequence: TGCAGTGCTAGCGCGCGACTGCTAGCCAAAAACATTCAGTACTTC. Residues: CSASARLLAKNIQYF.

The chain employs TRBV6-5 and TRBJ2-5, with D possibly being TRBD1 (6 bases). Germline V CDR1 and CDR2: MNHEY, SVGAGI. CDR3 length: 18 residues. V was clipped by 0 bases and J by 7 bases, with 24 bases between them. The CDR3 reads CASSYSAPSQGPTGTQYF. The CDR3 region has the DNA TGTGCCAGCAGTTACTCGGCGCCATCACAGGGCCCTACCGGGACCCAGTACTTC.

This chain links TRBV6-1 with TRBJ2-7; maybe TRBD2 (5 bases). This CDR3 region has 13 residues. The V gene's germline CDR1 is MNHNS and CDR2 SASEGT. Trimming stripped 5 bases from V and 2 bases from J, with 10 bases between. In nucleotides, the CDR3 is TGTGCCAGCAGTATGACTACTGCCTACGAGCAGTACTTC. As protein: CASSMTTAYEQYF.

This clonotype was detected only a few times. The V call is TRBV5-1, the J call TRBJ2-1; a possible D gene is TRBD1 (6 bases). The V gene lost 1 base and the J gene lost 10 bases, with 12 bases spanning the gap. Germline V CDR1 and CDR2: SGHRS, YFSETQ. The CDR3 has 13 residues. The CDR3 DNA follows: TGCGCCAGCAGCTTGACACAGGGCCCCGAGCAGTTCTTC. It specifies CASSLTQGPEQFF.

CDR3 residues: CASSYSGAGEAFF. As DNA, the CDR3 is TGTGCCAGCAGTTACTCGGGGGCCGGGGAAGCTTTCTTT. The chain joins TRBV6-5 to TRBJ1-1; perhaps TRBD1 as D (6 bases). CDR1 is MNHEY, CDR2 SVGAGI, per germline. The CDR3 covers 13 residues. Between the trimmed V and J ends, which lost 0 bases and 8 bases, there was a span of 10 bases.